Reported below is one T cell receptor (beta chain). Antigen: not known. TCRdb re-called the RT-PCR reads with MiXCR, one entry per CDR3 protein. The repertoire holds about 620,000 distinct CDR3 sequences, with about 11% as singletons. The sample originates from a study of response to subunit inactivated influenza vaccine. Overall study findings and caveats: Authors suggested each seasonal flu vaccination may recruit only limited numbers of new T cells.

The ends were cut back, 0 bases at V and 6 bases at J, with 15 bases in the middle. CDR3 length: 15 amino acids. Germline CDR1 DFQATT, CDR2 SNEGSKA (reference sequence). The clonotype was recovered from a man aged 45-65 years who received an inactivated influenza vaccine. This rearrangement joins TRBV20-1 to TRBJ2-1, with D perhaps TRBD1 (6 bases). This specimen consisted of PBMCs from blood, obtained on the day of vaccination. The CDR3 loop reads CSARDTGLMFNEQFF. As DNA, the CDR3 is TGCAGTGCTAGAGATACAGGGCTGATGTTCAATGAGCAGTTCTTC.